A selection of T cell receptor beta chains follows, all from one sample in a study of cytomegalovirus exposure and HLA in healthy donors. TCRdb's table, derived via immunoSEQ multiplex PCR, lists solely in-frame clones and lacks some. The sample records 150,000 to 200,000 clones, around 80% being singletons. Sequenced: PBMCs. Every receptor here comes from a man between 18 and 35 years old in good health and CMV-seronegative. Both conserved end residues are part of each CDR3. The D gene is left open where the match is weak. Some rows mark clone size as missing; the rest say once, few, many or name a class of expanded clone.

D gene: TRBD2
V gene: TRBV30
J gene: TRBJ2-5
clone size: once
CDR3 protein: CAWSVQRGGRETQYF

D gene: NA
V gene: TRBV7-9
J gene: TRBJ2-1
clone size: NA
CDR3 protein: CASSLTTGEQFF

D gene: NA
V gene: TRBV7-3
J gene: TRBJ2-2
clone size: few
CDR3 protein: CASSSINTGELFF

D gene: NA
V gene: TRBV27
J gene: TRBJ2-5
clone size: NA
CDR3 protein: CASSYTGNQETQYF

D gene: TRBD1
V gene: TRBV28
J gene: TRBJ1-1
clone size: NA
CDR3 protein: CASKAGGTEAFF

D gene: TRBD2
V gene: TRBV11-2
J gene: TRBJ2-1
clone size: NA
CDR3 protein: CASSLRTSGRGEQFF

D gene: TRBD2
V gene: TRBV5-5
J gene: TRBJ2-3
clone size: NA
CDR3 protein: CASSLVPAGGGDTQYF

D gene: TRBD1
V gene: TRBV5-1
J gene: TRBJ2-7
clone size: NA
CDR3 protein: CASSSGTARYEQYF

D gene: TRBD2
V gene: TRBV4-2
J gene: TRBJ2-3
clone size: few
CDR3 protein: CASSWGLAGGPAPDTQYF

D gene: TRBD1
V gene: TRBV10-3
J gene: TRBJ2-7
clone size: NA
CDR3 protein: CAISTGGVYEQYF

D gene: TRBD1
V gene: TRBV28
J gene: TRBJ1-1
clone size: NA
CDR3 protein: CASRLTGGAGNTEAFF

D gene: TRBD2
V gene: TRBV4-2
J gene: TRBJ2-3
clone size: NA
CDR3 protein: CASSQIAGGMDTQYF

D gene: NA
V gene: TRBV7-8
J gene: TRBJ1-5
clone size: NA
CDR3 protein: CATSFVPWQANQPQHF

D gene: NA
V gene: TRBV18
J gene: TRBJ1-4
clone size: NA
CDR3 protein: CASSQGAITNEKLFF

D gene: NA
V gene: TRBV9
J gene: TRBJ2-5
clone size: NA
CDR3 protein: CASSVGGREETQYF

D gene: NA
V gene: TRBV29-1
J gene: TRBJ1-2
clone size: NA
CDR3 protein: CSVAPGHQRLNYGYTF

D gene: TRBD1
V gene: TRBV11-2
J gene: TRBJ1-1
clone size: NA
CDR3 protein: CASSDYRGKNTEAFF